Included here is one TCR beta chain sequence, with context. The data were taken from a study of beta chain features in type 1 diabetes. In germline, CDR1 is SGDLS, CDR2 YYNGEE. Trimming cost V 1 base and J 4 bases, with 14 bases left between them. The CDR3 length is 15 residues. The study reverse transcribed the entire isolated RNA, so it sequenced expressed TCRB transcripts. About 3.57 million reads were obtained on average from naive, central memory and regulatory T cell samples. TCRdb keeps only in-frame clones here, not all; method: immunoSEQ multiplex PCR. The sample has under 950,000 clones, roughly a sixth seen once.

What was sequenced was naive CD4+ T cells from blood. The clonotype was recovered from a woman aged 18-29 years in good health. This chain connects TRBV9 to TRBJ1-2; D remains ambiguous. The CDR3, as DNA: TGTGCCAGCAGCGTATCCCCAACTGTGGGCTATGGCTACACCTTC. Protein sequence: CASSVSPTVGYGYTF.